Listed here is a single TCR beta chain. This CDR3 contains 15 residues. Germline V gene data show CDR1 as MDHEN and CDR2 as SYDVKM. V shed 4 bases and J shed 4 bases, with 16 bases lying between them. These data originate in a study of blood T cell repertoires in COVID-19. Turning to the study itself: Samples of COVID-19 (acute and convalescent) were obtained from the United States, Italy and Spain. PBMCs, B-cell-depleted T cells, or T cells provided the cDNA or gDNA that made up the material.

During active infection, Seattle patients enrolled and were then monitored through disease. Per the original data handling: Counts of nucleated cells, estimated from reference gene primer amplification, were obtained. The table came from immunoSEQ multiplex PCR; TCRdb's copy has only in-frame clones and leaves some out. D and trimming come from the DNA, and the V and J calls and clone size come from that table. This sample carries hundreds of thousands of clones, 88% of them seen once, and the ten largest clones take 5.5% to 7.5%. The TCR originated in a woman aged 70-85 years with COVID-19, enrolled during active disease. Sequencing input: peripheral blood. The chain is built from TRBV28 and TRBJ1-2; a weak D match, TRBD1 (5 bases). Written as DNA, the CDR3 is TGTGCCAGCAGTTGGGGGGACCGACGGCCCTATGGCTACACCTTC. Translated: CASSWGDRRPYGYTF.